The 6 T cell receptor beta chains listed next were all sequenced from one sample in a study of blood T cells in healthy people across ages. Sample-barcoded 5' priming and a J-beta primer mix drove a second PCR of about 6 to 12 cycles. TCRdb re-derived calls from the 5' RACE reads in MiXCR, one entry per CDR3 protein. The data hold roughly 1 million distinct CDR3 sequences, with 20% to 25% observed a single time. The same sample was also studied in work on T cells of mothers and their children.

Sequencing input: blood. These receptors all come from a girl aged 2-10 years in good health.

This clonotype was observed a handful of times. This chain links TRBV13 with TRBJ1-1; D is possibly TRBD1 (6 bases). From germline, CDR1 is PRHDT and CDR2 FYEKMQ (reference sequence). The V end lost 5 bases, the J end lost 1 base, and 17 bases lay between the germline ends. The length of the CDR3 is 16 residues. The CDR3, as DNA: TGTGCCAGCAGCCAGGTGAGGGGGAGTGCGAACACTGAAGCTTTCTTT. The encoded protein is CASSQVRGSANTEAFF.

The V call is TRBV9, the J call TRBJ2-3, with D tentatively TRBD2 (5 bases). CDR1 SGDLS and CDR2 YYNGEE come from the germline V gene. The CDR3 is 15 amino acids. The V end lost 3 bases, the J end lost 4 bases, and 15 bases lay between the germline ends. In DNA, the CDR3 is TGTGCCAGCAGCGAGGACGGTGAGGGTTCAGATACGCAGTATTTT. Translated: CASSEDGEGSDTQYF.

J is TRBJ2-7 and V is TRBV19; D is ambiguous. CDR1 and CDR2 (germline): LNHDA, SQIVND (reference sequence). Trimming removed 4 bases from V and 1 base from J, with 8 bases in between. CDR3 length: 13 amino acids. Written as DNA, the CDR3 is TGTGCCAGTAGTACGTACAGTTCCTACGAGCAGTACTTC. Protein: CASSTYSSYEQYF.

This chain uses TRBV29-1 with TRBJ2-5; D is uncertain. Trimming took 4 bases from V and 2 from J, leaving 14 bases between them. The CDR3 sequence is 14 residues long. Germline-derived CDR1 and CDR2 are SQVTM and ANQGSEA. CDR3 bases: TGCAGCGTTGCGGGTTTGGGTTTTCAAGAGACCCAGTACTTC. Its protein is CSVAGLGFQETQYF.

The rearrangement uses TRBV12-3 or TRBV12-4 and TRBJ2-7; TRBD1 agrees at 11 bases. The CDR3 is 15 amino acids. V was clipped by 5 bases and J by 5 bases; unmatched bases: 8. The DNA for the CDR3 is TGTGCCAGCAGTCCCGGGACAGGGGGACGGGACGAGCAGTACTTC. Translating it yields CASSPGTGGRDEQYF.

Only a few counts were recorded for this clonotype. This chain connects TRBV27 to TRBJ1-4; D remains unclear. V was clipped by 7 bases and J by 1 base, with 10 bases between them. CDR3 size: 14 residues. CDR1 and CDR2 from the germline V gene are MNHEY and SMNVEV (reference sequence). The CDR3 is CASKFGITNEKLFF. CDR3 in DNA: TGTGCCAGCAAGTTTGGAATAACTAATGAAAAACTGTTTTTT. Together with reference TRBV27 and TRBJ1-4, the CDR3 gives the full variable domain: EAQVTQNPRYLITVTGKKLTVTCSQNMNHEYMSWYRQDPGLGLRQIYYSMNVEVTDKGDVPEGYKVSRKEKRNFPLILESPSPNQTSLYFCASKFGITNEKLFFGSGTQLSVL.